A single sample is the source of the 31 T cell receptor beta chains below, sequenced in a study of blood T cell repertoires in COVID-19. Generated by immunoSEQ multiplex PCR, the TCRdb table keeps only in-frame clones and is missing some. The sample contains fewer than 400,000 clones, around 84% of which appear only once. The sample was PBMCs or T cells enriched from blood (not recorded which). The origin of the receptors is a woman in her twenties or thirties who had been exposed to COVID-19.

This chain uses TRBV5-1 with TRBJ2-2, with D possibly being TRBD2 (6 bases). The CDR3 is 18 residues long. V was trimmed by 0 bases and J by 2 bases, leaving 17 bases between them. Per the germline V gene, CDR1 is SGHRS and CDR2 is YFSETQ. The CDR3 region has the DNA TGCGCCAGCAGCTTGGTTGCGGGCGGGAACCTTAACACCGGGGAGCTGTTTTTT. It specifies CASSLVAGGNLNTGELFF. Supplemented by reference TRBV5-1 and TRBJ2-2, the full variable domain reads KAGVTQTPRYLIKTRGQQVTLSCSPISGHRSVSWYQQTPGQGLQFLFEYFSETQRNKGNFPGRFSGRQFSNSRSEMNVSTLELGDSALYLCASSLVAGGNLNTGELFFGEGSRLTVL.

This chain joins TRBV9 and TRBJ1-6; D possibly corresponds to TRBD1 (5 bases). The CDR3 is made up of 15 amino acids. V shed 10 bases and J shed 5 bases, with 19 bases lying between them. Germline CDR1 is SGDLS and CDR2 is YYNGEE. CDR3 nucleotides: TGTGCCGTCACGGGGGAGTCGGAACATAATTCACCCCTCCACTTT. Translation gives CAVTGESEHNSPLHF.

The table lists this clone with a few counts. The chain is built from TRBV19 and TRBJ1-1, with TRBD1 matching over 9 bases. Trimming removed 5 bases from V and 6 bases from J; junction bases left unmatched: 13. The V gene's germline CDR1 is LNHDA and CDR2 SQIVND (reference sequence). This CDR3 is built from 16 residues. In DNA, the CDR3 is TGTGCCAGTAGTGTACAGGGGGCTTTTTCCTCTGCTGAAGCTTTCTTT. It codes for CASSVQGAFSSAEAFF.

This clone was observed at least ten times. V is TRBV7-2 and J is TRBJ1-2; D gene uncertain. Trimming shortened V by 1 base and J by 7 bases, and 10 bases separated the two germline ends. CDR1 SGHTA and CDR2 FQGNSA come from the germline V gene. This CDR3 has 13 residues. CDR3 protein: CASSLVAESGYTF. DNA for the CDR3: TGTGCCAGCAGCTTAGTAGCCGAGTCTGGCTACACCTTC.

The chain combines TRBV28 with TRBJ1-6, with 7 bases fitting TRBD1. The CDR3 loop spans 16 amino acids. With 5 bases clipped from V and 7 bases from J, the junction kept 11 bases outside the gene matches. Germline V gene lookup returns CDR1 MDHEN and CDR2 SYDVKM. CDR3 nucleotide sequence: TGTGCCAGCAGTCTAGGGGGCGCAAGGGTGAATTCACCCCTCCACTTT. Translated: CASSLGGARVNSPLHF.

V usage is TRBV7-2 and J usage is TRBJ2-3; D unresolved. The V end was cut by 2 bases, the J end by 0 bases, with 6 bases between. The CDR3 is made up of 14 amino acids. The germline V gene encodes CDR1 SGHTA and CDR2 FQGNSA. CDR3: CASSLYRSTDTQYF. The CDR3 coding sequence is TGTGCCAGCAGCTTATACAGAAGCACAGATACGCAGTATTTT.

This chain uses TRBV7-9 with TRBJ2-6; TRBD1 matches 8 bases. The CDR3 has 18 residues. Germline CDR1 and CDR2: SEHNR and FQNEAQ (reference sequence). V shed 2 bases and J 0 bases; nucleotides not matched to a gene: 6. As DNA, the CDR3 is TGTGCCAGCAGCTTAATCAGGGGGCAAAACTCTGGGGCCAACGTCCTGACTTTC. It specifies CASSLIRGQNSGANVLTF.

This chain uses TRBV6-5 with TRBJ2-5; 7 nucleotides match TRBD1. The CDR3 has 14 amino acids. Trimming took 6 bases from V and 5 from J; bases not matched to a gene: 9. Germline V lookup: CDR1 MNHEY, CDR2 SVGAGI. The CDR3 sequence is CASRAEGAVETQYF. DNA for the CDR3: TGTGCCAGCAGAGCTGAGGGGGCTGTGGAGACCCAGTACTTC.

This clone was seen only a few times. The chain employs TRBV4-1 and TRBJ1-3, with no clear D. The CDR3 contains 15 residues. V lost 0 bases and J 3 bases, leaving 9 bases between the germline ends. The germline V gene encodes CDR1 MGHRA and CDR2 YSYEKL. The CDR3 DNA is TGCGCCAGCAGCCAAGATCGAGAGAATGGAAACACCATATATTTT. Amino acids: CASSQDRENGNTIYF.

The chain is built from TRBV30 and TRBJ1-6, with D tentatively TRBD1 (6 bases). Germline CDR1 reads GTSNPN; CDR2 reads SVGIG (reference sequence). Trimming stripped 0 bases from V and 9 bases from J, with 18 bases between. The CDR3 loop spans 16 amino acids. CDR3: CAWSVGIRGKGSPLHF. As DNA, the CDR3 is TGTGCCTGGAGTGTAGGCATTAGGGGGAAAGGTTCACCCCTCCACTTT.

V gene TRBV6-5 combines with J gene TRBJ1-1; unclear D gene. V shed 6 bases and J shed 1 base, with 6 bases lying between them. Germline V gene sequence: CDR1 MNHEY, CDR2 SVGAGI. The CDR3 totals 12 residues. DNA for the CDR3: TGTGCCAGCAGGCTAGGGAACACTGAAGCTTTCTTT. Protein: CASRLGNTEAFF.

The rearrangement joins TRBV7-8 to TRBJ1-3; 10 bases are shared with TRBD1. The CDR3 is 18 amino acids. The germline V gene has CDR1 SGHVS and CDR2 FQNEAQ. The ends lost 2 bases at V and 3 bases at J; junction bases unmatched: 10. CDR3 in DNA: TGTGCCAGCAGCTTAACCCCCGACAGGGGGCGTTTTGGAAACACCATATATTTT. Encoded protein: CASSLTPDRGRFGNTIYF.

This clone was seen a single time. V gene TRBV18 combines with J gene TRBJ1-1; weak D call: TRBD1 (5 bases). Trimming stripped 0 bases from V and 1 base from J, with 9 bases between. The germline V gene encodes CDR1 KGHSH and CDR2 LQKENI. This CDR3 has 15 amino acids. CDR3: CASSPPLGENTEAFF. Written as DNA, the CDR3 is TGTGCCAGCTCACCACCTCTAGGGGAGAACACTGAAGCTTTCTTT.

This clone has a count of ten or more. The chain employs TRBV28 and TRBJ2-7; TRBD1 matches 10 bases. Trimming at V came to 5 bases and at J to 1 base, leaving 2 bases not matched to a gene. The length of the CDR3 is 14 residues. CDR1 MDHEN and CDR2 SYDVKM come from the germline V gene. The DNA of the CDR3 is TGTGCCAGCAGTCCGGACAGGGGGTCCTACGAGCAGTACTTC. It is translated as CASSPDRGSYEQYF.

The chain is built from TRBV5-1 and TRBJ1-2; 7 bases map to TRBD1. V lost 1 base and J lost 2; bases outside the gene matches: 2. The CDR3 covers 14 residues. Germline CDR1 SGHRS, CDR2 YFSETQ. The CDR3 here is CASSLPGQNYGYTF. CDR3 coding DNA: TGCGCCAGCAGCTTGCCGGGACAGAACTATGGCTACACCTTC.

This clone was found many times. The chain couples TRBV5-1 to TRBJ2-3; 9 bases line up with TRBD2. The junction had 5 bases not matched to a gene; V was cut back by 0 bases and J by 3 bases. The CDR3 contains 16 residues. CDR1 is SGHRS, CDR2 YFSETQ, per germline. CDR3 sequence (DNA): TGCGCCAGCAGCTTGGGTCTAGCGGGACTGACAGATACGCAGTATTTT. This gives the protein CASSLGLAGLTDTQYF.

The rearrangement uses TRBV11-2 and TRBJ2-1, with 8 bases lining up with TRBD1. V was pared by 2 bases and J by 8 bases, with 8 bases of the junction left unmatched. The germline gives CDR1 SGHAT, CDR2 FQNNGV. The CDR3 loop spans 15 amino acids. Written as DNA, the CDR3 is TGTGCCAGCAGCTTATTGCAGGGGGCGGGACATGAGCAGTTCTTC. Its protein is CASSLLQGAGHEQFF. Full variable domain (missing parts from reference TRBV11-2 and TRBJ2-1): EAGVAQSPRYKIIEKRQSVAFWCNPISGHATLYWYQQILGQGPKLLIQFQNNGVVDDSQLPKDRFSAERLKGVDSTLKIQPAKLEDSAVYLCASSLLQGAGHEQFFGPGTRLTVL.

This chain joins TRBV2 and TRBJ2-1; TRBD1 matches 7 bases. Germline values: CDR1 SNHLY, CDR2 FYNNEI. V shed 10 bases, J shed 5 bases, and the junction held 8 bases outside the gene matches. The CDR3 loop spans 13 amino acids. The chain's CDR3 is CATGRTGDNEQFF. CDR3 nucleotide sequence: TGTGCCACTGGACGGACAGGAGACAATGAGCAGTTCTTC.

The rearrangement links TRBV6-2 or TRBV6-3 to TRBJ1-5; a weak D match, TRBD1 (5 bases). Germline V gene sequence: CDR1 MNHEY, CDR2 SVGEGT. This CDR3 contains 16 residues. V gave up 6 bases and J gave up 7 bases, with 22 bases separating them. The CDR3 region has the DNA TGTGCCAGCAGCGCTATAACGTCGGCAGCAGGGCAGCCCCAGCATTTT. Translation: CASSAITSAAGQPQHF.

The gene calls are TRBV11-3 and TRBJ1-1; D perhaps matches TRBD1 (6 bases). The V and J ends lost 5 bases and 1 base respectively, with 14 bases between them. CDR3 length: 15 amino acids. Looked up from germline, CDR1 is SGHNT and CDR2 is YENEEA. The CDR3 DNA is TGTGCCAGCAGCCTCGGACAGCGGGAGAACACTGAAGCTTTCTTT. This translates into CASSLGQRENTEAFF.

The CDR3 DNA sequence: TGTGCCAGCAGCGCCGGGACAGGTTCCTACGAGCAGTACTTC. It specifies CASSAGTGSYEQYF. The chain uses TRBV7-9 and TRBJ2-7, with TRBD1 matching over 8 bases. This CDR3 spans 14 amino acids. Germline assignment: CDR1 SEHNR and CDR2 FQNEAQ (reference sequence). V lost 5 bases, J lost 1 base, and 4 bases stayed unmatched.

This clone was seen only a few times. CDR3 nucleotide sequence: TGTGCCAGCAGTTCGACCGGGACAGGTACCTACGAGCAGTACTTC. Translation: CASSSTGTGTYEQYF. The rearrangement joins TRBV6-5 to TRBJ2-7, with 8 bases fitting TRBD1. Germline loops: CDR1 MNHEY, CDR2 SVGAGI. The V gene end was trimmed by 4 bases and the J gene end by 2 bases; junction bases not matched to a gene: 7. The CDR3 extends over 15 amino acids.

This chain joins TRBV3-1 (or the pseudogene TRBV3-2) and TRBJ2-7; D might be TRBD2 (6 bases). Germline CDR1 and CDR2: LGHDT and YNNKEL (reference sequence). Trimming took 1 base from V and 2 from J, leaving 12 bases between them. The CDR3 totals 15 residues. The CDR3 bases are TGTGCCAGCAGCCAAGTACGGGAGTCTACCTACGAGCAGTACTTC. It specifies CASSQVRESTYEQYF.

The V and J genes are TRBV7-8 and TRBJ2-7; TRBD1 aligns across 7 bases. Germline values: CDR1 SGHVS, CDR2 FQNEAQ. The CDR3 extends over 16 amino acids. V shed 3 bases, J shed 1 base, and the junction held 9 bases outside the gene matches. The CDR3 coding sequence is TGTGCCAGCAGCTTGGACCGGGACAGTAAGTCCTACGAGCAGTACTTC. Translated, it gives CASSLDRDSKSYEQYF. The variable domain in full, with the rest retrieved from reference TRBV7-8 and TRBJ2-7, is GAGVSQSPRYKVAKRGQDVALRCDPISGHVSLFWYQQALGQGPEFLTYFQNEAQLDKSGLPSDRFFAERPEGSVSTLKIQRTQQEDSAVYLCASSLDRDSKSYEQYFGPGTRLTVT.

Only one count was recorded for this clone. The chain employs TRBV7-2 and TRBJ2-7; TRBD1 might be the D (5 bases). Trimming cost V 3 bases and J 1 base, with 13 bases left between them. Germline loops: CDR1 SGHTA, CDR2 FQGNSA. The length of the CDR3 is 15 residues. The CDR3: CASSLGLGSSYEQYF. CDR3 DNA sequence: TGTGCCAGCAGCTTGGGGCTAGGGTCTTCCTACGAGCAGTACTTC.

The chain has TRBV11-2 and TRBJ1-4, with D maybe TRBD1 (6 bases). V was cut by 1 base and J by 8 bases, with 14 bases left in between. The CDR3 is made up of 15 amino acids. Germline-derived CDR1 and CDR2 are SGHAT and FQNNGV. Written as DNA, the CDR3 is TGTGCCAGCAGCTTAGGCGGGGGCTCCTTCGAAAAACTGTTTTTT. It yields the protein CASSLGGGSFEKLFF.

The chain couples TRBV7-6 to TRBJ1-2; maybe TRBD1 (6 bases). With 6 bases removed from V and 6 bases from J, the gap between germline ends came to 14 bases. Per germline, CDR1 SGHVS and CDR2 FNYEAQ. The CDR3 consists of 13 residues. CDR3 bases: TGTGCCAGCAGTCAAGGGGGTTACAATGGCTACACCTTC. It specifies CASSQGGYNGYTF.

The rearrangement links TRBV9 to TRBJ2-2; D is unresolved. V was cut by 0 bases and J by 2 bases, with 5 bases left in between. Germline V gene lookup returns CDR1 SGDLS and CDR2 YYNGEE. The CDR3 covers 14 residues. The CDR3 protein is CASSVATNTGELFF. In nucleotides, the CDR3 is TGTGCCAGCAGCGTAGCCACTAACACCGGGGAGCTGTTTTTT. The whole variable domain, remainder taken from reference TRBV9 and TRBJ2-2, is DSGVTQTPKHLITATGQRVTLRCSPRSGDLSVYWYQQSLDQGLQFLIQYYNGEERAKGNILERFSAQQFPDLHSELNLSSLELGDSALYFCASSVATNTGELFFGEGSRLTVL.

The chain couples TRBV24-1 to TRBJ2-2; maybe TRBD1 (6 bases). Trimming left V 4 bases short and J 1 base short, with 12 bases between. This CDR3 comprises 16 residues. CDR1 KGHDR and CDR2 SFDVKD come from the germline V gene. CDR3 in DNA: TGTGCCACCAGTGACACCGGACAGCTGAACACCGGGGAGCTGTTTTTT. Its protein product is CATSDTGQLNTGELFF.

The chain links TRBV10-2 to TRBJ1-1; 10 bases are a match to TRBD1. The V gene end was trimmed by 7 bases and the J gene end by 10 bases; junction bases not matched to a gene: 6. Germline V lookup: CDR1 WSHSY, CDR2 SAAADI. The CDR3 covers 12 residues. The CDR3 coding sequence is TGCGCCAGCATGAGACAGGGGGCTGGAGCTTTCTTT. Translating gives CASMRQGAGAFF.

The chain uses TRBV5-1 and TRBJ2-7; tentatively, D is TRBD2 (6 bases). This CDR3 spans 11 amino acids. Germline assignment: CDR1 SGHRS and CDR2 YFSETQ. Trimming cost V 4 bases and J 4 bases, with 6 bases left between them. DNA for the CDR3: TGCGCCAGCAGCGGGACTTACGAGCAGTACTTC. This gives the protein CASSGTYEQYF.